The 4 T cell receptor beta chains reported below all come from one sample, sequenced in a study of T cell responses to AZD1222 COVID-19 vaccine. TCRdb's table, derived via immunoSEQ multiplex PCR, lists solely in-frame clones and lacks some. Of some 42,000 clones listed, 65% to 85% were seen once; the top ten hold 18%. This material consisted of peripheral blood, taken 28 days after the second AZD1222 dose. The receptor source for this set is an adult who received the AZD1222 COVID-19 vaccine.

This chain links TRBV15 with TRBJ2-3, with 7 bases aligning to TRBD2. Germline CDR1 and CDR2: LNHNV and YYDKDF (reference sequence). V trimming: 5 bases; J trimming: 1 base; junction bases outside the gene matches: 6. The CDR3 covers 15 residues. CDR3: CATSLGGYGTDTQYF. CDR3 DNA: TGTGCCACCAGCCTCGGGGGGTATGGCACAGATACGCAGTATTTT.

The chain employs TRBV5-1 and TRBJ2-2; 8 positions match TRBD1. J was trimmed by 5 bases and V by 2 bases; bases with no gene match: 5. This CDR3 is built from 15 residues. CDR1 SGHRS and CDR2 YFSETQ come from the germline V gene. CDR3 in DNA: TGCGCCAGCAGCTTTCGGACAGGGCTGACCGGGGAGCTGTTTTTT. Translated, it gives CASSFRTGLTGELFF. The whole variable domain, filled in from reference TRBV5-1 and TRBJ2-2, reads KAGVTQTPRYLIKTRGQQVTLSCSPISGHRSVSWYQQTPGQGLQFLFEYFSETQRNKGNFPGRFSGRQFSNSRSEMNVSTLELGDSALYLCASSFRTGLTGELFFGEGSRLTVL.

The chain couples TRBV9 to TRBJ2-7; TRBD1 aligns across 10 bases. In germline, CDR1 is SGDLS, CDR2 YYNGEE. Trimming took 3 bases from V and 0 from J; bases not matched to a gene: 3. The CDR3 loop spans 15 amino acids. The CDR3 DNA sequence: TGTGCCAGCAGCGCCGGGACAGGGGTCTCCTACGAGCAGTACTTC. Its translation is CASSAGTGVSYEQYF.

The CDR3 region has the DNA TGCGCCAGCAGCTTGGACGGAGGGGGCGCGAATTCACCCCTCCACTTT. Encoded protein: CASSLDGGGANSPLHF. The chain uses TRBV5-1 and TRBJ1-6; TRBD1 aligns across 7 bases. Trimming took 0 bases from V and 7 from J; bases not matched to a gene: 7. The CDR3 has 16 residues. In germline, CDR1 is SGHRS, CDR2 YFSETQ. Using reference TRBV5-1 and TRBJ1-6 for the parts outside the CDR3, the full variable domain is KAGVTQTPRYLIKTRGQQVTLSCSPISGHRSVSWYQQTPGQGLQFLFEYFSETQRNKGNFPGRFSGRQFSNSRSEMNVSTLELGDSALYLCASSLDGGGANSPLHFGNGTRLTVT.